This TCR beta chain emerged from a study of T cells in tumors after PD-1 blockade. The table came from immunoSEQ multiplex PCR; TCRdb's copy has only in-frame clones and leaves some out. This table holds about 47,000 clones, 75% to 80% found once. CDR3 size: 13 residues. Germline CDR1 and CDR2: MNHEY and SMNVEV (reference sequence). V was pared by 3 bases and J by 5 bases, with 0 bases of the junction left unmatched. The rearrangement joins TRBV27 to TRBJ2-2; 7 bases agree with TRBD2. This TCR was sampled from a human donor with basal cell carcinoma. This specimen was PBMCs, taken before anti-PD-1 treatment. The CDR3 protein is CASSLRETGELFF. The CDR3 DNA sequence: TGTGCCAGCAGTTTGCGGGAGACCGGGGAGCTGTTTTTT.